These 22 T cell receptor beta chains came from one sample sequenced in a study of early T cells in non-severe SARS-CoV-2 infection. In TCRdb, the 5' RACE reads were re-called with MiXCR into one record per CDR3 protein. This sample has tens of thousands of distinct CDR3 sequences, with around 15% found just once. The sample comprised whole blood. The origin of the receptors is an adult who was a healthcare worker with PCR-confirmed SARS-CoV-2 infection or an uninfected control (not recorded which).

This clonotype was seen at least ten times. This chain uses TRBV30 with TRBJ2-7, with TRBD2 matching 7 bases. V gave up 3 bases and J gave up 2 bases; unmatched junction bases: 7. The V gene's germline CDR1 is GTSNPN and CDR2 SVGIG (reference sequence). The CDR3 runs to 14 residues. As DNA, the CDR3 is TGTGCCTGGAGGATTAGCGGGTTAACCTACGAGCAGTACTTC. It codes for CAWRISGLTYEQYF.

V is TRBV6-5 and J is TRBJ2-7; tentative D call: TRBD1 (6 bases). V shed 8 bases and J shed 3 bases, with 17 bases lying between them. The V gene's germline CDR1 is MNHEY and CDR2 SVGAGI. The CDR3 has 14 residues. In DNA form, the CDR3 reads TGTGCCAGCCCCCTGGACAGCGGATTCTACGAGCAGTACTTC. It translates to CASPLDSGFYEQYF.

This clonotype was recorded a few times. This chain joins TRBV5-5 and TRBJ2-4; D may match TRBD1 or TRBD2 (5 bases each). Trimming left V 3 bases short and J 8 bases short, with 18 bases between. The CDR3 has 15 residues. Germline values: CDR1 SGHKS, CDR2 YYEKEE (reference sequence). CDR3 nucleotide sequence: TGTGCCAGCAGCTCCGAGGGGAACCCCGGGGACATTCAGTACTTC. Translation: CASSSEGNPGDIQYF.

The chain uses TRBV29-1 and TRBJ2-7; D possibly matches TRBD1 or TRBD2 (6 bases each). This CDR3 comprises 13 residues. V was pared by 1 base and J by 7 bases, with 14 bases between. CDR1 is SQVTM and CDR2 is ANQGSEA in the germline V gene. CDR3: CSVEGTETREQYF. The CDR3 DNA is TGCAGCGTTGAAGGGACAGAGACTAGAGAGCAGTACTTC.

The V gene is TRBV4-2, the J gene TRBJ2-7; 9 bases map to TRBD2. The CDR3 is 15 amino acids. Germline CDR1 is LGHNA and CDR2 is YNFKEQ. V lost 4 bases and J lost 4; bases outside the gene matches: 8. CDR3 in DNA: TGTGCCAGCAGCCCAGGAGGCGGGGGGGCGTACGAGCAGTACTTC. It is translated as CASSPGGGGAYEQYF.

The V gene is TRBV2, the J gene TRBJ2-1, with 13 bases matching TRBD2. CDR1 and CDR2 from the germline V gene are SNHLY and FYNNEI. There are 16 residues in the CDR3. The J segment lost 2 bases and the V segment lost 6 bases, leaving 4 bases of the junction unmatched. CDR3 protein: CASRSLAGGAYNEQFF. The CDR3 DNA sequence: TGTGCCAGCAGGTCACTAGCGGGGGGGGCCTACAATGAGCAGTTCTTC.

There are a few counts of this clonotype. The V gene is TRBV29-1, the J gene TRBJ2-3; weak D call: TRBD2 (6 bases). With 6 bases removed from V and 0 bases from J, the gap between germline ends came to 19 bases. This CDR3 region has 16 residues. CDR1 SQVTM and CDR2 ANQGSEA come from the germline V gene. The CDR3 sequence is CSVDSGYDKSTDTQYF. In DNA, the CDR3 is TGCAGCGTCGATAGCGGCTACGACAAGAGCACAGATACGCAGTATTTT.

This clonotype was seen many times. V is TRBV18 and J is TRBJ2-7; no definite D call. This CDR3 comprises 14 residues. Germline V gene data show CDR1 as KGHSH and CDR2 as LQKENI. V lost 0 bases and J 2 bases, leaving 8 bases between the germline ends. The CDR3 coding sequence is TGTGCCAGCTCACCACCGGCTAAACCCTACGAGCAGTACTTC. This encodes CASSPPAKPYEQYF.

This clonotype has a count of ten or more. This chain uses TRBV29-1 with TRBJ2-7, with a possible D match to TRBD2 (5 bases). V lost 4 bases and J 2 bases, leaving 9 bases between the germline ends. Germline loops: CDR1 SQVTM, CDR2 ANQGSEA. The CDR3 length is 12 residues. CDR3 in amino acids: CSVGAGPYEQYF. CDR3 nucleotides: TGCAGCGTTGGGGCGGGCCCCTACGAGCAGTACTTC.

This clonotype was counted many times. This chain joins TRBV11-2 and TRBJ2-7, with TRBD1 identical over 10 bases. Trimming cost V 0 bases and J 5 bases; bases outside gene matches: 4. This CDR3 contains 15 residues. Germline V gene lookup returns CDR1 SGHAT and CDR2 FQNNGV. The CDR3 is CASSLEGTGVDEQYF. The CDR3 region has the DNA TGTGCCAGCAGCTTAGAAGGGACAGGGGTCGACGAGCAGTACTTC.

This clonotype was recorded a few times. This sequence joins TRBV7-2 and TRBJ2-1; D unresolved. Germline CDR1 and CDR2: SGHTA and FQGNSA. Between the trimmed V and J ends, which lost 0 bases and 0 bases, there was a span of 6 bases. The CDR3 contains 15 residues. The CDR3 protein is CASSLAARSYNEQFF. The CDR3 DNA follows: TGTGCCAGCAGCTTAGCGGCGCGCTCCTACAATGAGCAGTTCTTC.

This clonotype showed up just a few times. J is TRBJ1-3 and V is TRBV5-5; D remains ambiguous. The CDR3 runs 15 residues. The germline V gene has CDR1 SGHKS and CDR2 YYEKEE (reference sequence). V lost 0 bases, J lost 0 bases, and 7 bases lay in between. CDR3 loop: CASSLAVTSGNTIYF. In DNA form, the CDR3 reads TGTGCCAGCAGCTTGGCCGTGACCTCTGGAAACACCATATATTTT.

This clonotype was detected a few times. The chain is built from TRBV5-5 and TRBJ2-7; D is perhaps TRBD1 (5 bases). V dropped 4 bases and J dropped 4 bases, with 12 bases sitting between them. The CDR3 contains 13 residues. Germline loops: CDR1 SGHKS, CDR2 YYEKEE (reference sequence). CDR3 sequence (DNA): TGTGCCAGCAGCACTGACCAGGGTTACGAGCAGTACTTC. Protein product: CASSTDQGYEQYF.

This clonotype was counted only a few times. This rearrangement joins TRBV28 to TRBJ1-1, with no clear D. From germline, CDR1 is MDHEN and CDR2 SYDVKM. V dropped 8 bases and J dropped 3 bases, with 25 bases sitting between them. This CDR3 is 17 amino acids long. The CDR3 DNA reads TGTGCCAGCCTAATCAAATGGGGTAAAGGAGGCGACACTGAAGCTTTCTTT. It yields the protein CASLIKWGKGGDTEAFF.

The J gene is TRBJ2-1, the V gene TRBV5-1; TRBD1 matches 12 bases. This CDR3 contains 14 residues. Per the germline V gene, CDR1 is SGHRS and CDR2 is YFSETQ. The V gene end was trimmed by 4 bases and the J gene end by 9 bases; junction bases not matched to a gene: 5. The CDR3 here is CASSPGTGGFEQFF. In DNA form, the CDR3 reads TGCGCCAGCAGCCCCGGGACAGGGGGCTTTGAGCAGTTCTTC.

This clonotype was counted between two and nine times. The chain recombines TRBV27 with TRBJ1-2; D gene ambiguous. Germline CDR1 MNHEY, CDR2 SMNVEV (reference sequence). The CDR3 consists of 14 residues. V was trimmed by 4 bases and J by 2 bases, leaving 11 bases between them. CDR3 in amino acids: CASSSIPANYGYTF. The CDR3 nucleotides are TGTGCCAGCAGTTCCATTCCGGCGAACTATGGCTACACCTTC.

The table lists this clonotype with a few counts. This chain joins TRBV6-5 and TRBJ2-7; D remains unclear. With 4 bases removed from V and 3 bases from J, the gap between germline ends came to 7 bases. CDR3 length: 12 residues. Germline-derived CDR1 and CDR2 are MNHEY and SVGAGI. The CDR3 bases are TGTGCCAGCAGTTCCTTCAACTACGAGCAGTACTTC. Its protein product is CASSSFNYEQYF.

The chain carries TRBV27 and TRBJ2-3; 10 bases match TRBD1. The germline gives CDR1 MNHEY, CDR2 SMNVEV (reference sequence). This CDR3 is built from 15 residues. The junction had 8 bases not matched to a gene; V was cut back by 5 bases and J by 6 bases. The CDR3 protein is CASSPRDRGADTQYF. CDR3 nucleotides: TGTGCCAGCAGTCCGCGGGACAGGGGTGCCGATACGCAGTATTTT.

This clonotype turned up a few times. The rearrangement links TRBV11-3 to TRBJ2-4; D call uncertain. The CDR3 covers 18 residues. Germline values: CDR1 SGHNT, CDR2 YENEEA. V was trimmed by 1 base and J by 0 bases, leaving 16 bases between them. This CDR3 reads CASSLAVNVGLAKNIQYF. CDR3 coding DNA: TGTGCCAGCAGCTTAGCGGTAAACGTGGGGTTAGCCAAAAACATTCAGTACTTC.

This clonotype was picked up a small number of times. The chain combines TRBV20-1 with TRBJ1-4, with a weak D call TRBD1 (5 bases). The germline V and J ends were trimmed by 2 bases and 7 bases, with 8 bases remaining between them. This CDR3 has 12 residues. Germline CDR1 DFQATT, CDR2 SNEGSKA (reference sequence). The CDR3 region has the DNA TGCAGTGCTAGACCGGGGACTGAAAAACTGTTTTTT. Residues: CSARPGTEKLFF.

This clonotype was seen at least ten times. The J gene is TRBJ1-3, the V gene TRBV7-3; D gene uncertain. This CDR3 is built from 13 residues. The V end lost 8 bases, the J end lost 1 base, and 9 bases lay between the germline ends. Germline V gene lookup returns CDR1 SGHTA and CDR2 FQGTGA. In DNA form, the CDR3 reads TGTGCCAGCGGGGATGGGTCTGGAAACACCATATATTTT. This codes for CASGDGSGNTIYF.

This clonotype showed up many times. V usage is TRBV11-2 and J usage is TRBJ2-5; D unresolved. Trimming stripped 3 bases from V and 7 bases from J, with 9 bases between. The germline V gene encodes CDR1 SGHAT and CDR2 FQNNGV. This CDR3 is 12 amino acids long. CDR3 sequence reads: CASSLPSGTQYF. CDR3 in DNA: TGTGCCAGCAGCTTGCCGTCGGGGACCCAGTACTTC.